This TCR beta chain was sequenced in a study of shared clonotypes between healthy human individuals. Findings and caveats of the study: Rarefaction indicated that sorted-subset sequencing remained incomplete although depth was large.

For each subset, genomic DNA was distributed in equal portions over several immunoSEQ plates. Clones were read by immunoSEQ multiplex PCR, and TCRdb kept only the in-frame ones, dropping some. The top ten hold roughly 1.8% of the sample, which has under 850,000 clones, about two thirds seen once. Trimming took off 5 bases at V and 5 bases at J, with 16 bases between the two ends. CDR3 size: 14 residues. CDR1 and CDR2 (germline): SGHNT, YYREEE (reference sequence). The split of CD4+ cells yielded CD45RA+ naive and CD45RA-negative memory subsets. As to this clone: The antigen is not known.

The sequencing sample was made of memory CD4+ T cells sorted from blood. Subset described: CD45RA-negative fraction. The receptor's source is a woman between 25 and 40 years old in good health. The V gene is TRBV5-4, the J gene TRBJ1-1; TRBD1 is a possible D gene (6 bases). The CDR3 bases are TGTGCCAGCAGACGGGGGGGGCACGAAACTGAAGCTTTCTTT. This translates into CASRRGGHETEAFF.